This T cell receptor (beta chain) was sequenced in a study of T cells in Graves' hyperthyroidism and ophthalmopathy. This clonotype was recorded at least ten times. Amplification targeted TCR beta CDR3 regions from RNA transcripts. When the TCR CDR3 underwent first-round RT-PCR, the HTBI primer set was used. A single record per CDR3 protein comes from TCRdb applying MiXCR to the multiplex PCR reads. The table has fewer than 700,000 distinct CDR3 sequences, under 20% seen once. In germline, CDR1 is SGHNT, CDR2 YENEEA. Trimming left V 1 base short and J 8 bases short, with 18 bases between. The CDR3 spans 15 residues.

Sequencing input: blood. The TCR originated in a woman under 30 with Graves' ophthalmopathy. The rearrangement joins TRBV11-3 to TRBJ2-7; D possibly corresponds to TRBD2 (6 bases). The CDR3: CASSLGEGRGAQQYF. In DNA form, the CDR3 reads TGTGCCAGCAGCTTAGGAGAGGGGCGCGGGGCCCAGCAGTACTTC.